What follows are 24 T cell receptor beta chains derived from one specimen sequenced in a study of T cell responses to AZD1222 COVID-19 vaccine. Assay: immunoSEQ multiplex PCR; the TCRdb copy retains only in-frame clones and omits some. The profile shows about 100,000 clones, about 86% of them singletons. The material was peripheral blood, obtained on day 0 of AZD1222 vaccination. All receptors derive from an adult in good health.

This clone has just one count. The rearrangement joins TRBV18 to TRBJ1-1, with 8 bases that match TRBD1. V trimming: 3 bases; J trimming: 2 bases; junction bases outside the gene matches: 5. The germline CDR1 and CDR2 sequences are KGHSH and LQKENI. This CDR3 is built from 15 residues. The CDR3 sequence is CASSPTGGINTEAFF. CDR3 coding DNA: TGTGCCAGCTCACCTACAGGGGGGATAAACACTGAAGCTTTCTTT.

This chain uses TRBV19 with TRBJ2-5; no firm D call. CDR3 length: 12 amino acids. The V and J ends lost 7 bases and 1 base respectively, with 7 bases between them. The V gene's germline CDR1 is LNHDA and CDR2 SQIVND (reference sequence). This CDR3 is CASKGLQETQYF. CDR3 DNA: TGTGCCAGTAAGGGCCTCCAAGAGACCCAGTACTTC.

The chain employs TRBV27 and TRBJ2-7; 10 nucleotides match TRBD1. J gave up 3 bases and V 6 bases, and 17 bases lay outside the gene matches. In germline, CDR1 is MNHEY, CDR2 SMNVEV (reference sequence). The CDR3 totals 18 residues. The CDR3 is CASRGQDRGVGVHYEQYF. Written as DNA, the CDR3 is TGTGCCAGCAGAGGGCAGGACAGGGGGGTAGGCGTTCACTACGAGCAGTACTTC.

This chain connects TRBV28 to TRBJ1-5, with D hard to call. The V end was cut by 3 bases, the J end by 4 bases, with 10 bases between. This CDR3 spans 14 amino acids. Germline lookup yields CDR1 MDHEN and CDR2 SYDVKM. The CDR3 coding sequence is TGTGCCAGCAGTTTCACAGCTCCGAATCAGCCCCAGCATTTT. Translation: CASSFTAPNQPQHF. Complete variable domain (other parts from reference TRBV28 and TRBJ1-5): DVKVTQSSRYLVKRTGEKVFLECVQDMDHENMFWYRQDPGLGLRLIYFSYDVKMKEKGDIPEGYSVSREKKERFSLILESASTNQTSMYLCASSFTAPNQPQHFGDGTRLSIL.

The genes are TRBV7-8 and TRBJ2-1, with 7 bases lining up with TRBD1. Germline V gives CDR1 SGHVS, CDR2 FQNEAQ. The junction had 5 bases not matched to a gene; V was cut back by 5 bases and J by 1 base. The CDR3 runs 15 residues. The CDR3 DNA reads as TGTGCCAGCAGCCGTCGGGACAGATCCTACAATGAGCAGTTCTTC. Translated, it gives CASSRRDRSYNEQFF.

The chain uses TRBV11-2 and TRBJ2-5, with D uncertain. The germline V and J ends were trimmed by 2 bases and 5 bases, with 9 bases remaining between them. The CDR3 runs 13 residues. In germline, CDR1 is SGHAT, CDR2 FQNNGV. CDR3 nucleotides: TGTGCCAGCAGCTTAAAGGCAGGCGAGACCCAGTACTTC. As protein: CASSLKAGETQYF.

The chain has TRBV27 and TRBJ2-1, with 7 bases matching TRBD1. Germline V CDR1 and CDR2: MNHEY, SMNVEV (reference sequence). The J segment lost 2 bases and the V segment lost 5 bases, leaving 12 bases of the junction unmatched. The CDR3 length is 17 residues. Written as DNA, the CDR3 is TGTGCCAGCAGTCCCCTAAGGACAGGCCTGGCCTACAATGAGCAGTTCTTC. Translated, it gives CASSPLRTGLAYNEQFF.

The chain employs TRBV12-3 or TRBV12-4 and TRBJ1-2, with a tentative D call TRBD1 (5 bases). This CDR3 spans 13 amino acids. V lost 6 bases and J lost 2, with 10 bases in between. This CDR3 reads CASRTTVNYGYTF. The CDR3 coding sequence is TGTGCCAGCAGGACGACAGTCAACTATGGCTACACCTTC.

The chain couples TRBV7-2 to TRBJ2-7; D may correspond to TRBD1 or TRBD2 (6 bases each). V shed 4 bases and J shed 4 bases, with 17 bases lying between them. In germline, CDR1 is SGHTA, CDR2 FQGNSA. The CDR3 runs 15 residues. CDR3 protein: CASSWGAGTQYEQYF. The DNA of the CDR3 is TGTGCCAGCAGCTGGGGGGCCGGGACTCAATACGAGCAGTACTTC.

This clone was found a few times. V gene TRBV7-9 combines with J gene TRBJ2-3; 7 bases are shared with TRBD1. Losses at the gene ends were 6 bases for V and 10 bases for J; bases not matched to a gene: 10. CDR1 SEHNR and CDR2 FQNEAQ come from the germline V gene (reference sequence). The CDR3 has 13 amino acids. The DNA for the CDR3 is TGTGCCAGCAGTTCCGAGGGGGCCCAGTCGCAGTATTTT. Its protein product is CASSSEGAQSQYF.

This chain joins TRBV15 and TRBJ2-3; the D call may be TRBD1 or TRBD2 (6 bases each). Germline assignment: CDR1 LNHNV and CDR2 YYDKDF (reference sequence). The V and J ends lost 1 base and 1 base respectively, with 12 bases between them. This CDR3 is built from 16 residues. The CDR3 nucleotides read TGTGCCACCAGCAGAGGGGGGGCGAAAGGCACAGATACGCAGTATTTT. It is translated as CATSRGGAKGTDTQYF.

The gene calls are TRBV9 and TRBJ2-7; D unresolved. CDR1 SGDLS and CDR2 YYNGEE come from the germline V gene. This CDR3 contains 15 residues. V lost 0 bases, J lost 4 bases, and 14 bases lay in between. CDR3 bases: TGTGCCAGCAGCGTAGGCGCACTTCAGAGGTACGAGCAGTACTTC. It codes for CASSVGALQRYEQYF.

This clone has just one count. The chain has TRBV5-5 and TRBJ2-1; no clear D gene. Looked up from germline, CDR1 is SGHKS and CDR2 is YYEKEE (reference sequence). The CDR3 is 13 residues long. V was cut by 0 bases and J by 3 bases, with 4 bases left in between. CDR3 nucleotides: TGTGCCAGCAGCTTGGGCAGCTACAATGAGCAGTTCTTC. Its protein is CASSLGSYNEQFF.

The chain is built from TRBV6-5 and TRBJ2-5, with TRBD1 matching 7 bases. With 8 bases clipped from V and 3 bases from J, the junction kept 6 bases outside the gene matches. CDR1 MNHEY and CDR2 SVGAGI come from the germline V gene. The CDR3 runs 13 residues. DNA for the CDR3: TGTGCCAGCTACGGGACAGTAAAAGAGACCCAGTACTTC. Translating gives CASYGTVKETQYF.

The gene calls are TRBV4-3 and TRBJ1-4, with D hard to call. V lost 4 bases to trimming and J lost 0 bases, with 18 bases between them. This CDR3 spans 18 amino acids. The germline V gene has CDR1 LGHNA and CDR2 YSLEER. CDR3 DNA: TGCGCCAGCAGCCGCAGAAAAAACTCGCCTGCAACTAATGAAAAACTGTTTTTT. Amino acid sequence: CASSRRKNSPATNEKLFF.

The chain links TRBV6-4 to TRBJ2-3; a possible D gene is TRBD1 (6 bases). CDR3 size: 13 residues. From germline, CDR1 is MRHNA and CDR2 SNTAGT. V was trimmed by 5 bases and J by 1 base, leaving 7 bases between them. CDR3 nucleotides: TGTGCCAGCAGTCGGACAGGCACAGATACGCAGTATTTT. It is translated as CASSRTGTDTQYF.

The rearrangement uses TRBV19 and TRBJ2-7, with 7 bases matching TRBD1. V lost 6 bases to trimming and J lost 0 bases; unmatched junction nucleotides: 2. The CDR3 extends over 13 amino acids. Germline V CDR1 and CDR2: LNHDA, SQIVND (reference sequence). This chain's CDR3 is CASRSGGSYEQYF. In DNA form, the CDR3 reads TGTGCCAGTAGGTCAGGGGGCTCCTACGAGCAGTACTTC.

The rearrangement uses TRBV10-3 and TRBJ1-1; 7 bases map to TRBD1. The CDR3 runs to 14 residues. The V gene end was trimmed by 2 bases and the J gene end by 0 bases; junction bases not matched to a gene: 0. Germline CDR1 and CDR2: ENHRY and SYGVKD. The CDR3 sequence is CAISEQGVNTEAFF. CDR3 nucleotide sequence: TGTGCCATCAGTGAGCAGGGGGTGAACACTGAAGCTTTCTTT.

This clone was recorded a few times. The V and J genes are TRBV6-2 or TRBV6-3 and TRBJ2-7; 7 positions agree with TRBD1. The V gene end was trimmed by 4 bases and the J gene end by 3 bases; junction bases not matched to a gene: 12. This CDR3 region has 16 residues. Per the germline V gene, CDR1 is MNHEY and CDR2 is SVGEGT. CDR3 region: CASSSTTDRDSYEQYF. The CDR3 region has the DNA TGTGCCAGCAGTTCAACTACCGACAGGGACAGCTACGAGCAGTACTTC.

The J gene is TRBJ2-2, the V gene TRBV6-5; D is unclear. V was clipped by 6 bases and J by 0 bases, with 8 bases between them. The germline gives CDR1 MNHEY, CDR2 SVGAGI. The CDR3 runs to 14 residues. The chain's CDR3 is CASRAASNTGELFF. The CDR3 region has the DNA TGTGCCAGCAGGGCAGCCTCGAACACCGGGGAGCTGTTTTTT.

This chain links TRBV6-2 or TRBV6-3 with TRBJ2-5; 8 bases line up with TRBD2. This CDR3 comprises 18 residues. The V segment lost 0 bases and the J segment 5 bases; nucleotides outside the gene matches: 14. CDR1 and CDR2 from the germline V gene are MNHEY and SVGEGT. The CDR3: CASSYSQWGREGRETQYF. The CDR3 nucleotides are TGTGCCAGCAGTTACTCCCAGTGGGGACGGGAGGGCCGGGAGACCCAGTACTTC.

The rearrangement joins TRBV7-9 to TRBJ2-1; D may match TRBD1 or TRBD2 (5 bases each). CDR1 and CDR2 (germline): SEHNR, FQNEAQ (reference sequence). V gave up 1 base and J gave up 5 bases, with 15 bases separating them. CDR3 length equals 16 residues. CDR3 nucleotides: TGTGCCAGCAGCTTAGGAGGGGCCGCTACCCACAATGAGCAGTTCTTC. It codes for CASSLGGAATHNEQFF. Full variable domain (missing parts from reference TRBV7-9 and TRBJ2-1): DTGVSQNPRHKITKRGQNVTFRCDPISEHNRLYWYRQTLGQGPEFLTYFQNEAQLEKSRLLSDRFSAERPKGSFSTLEIQRTEQGDSAMYLCASSLGGAATHNEQFFGPGTRLTVL.

This clone was detected once. The chain couples TRBV11-1 to TRBJ2-7; 7 bases agree with TRBD1. The germline gives CDR1 SGHAT, CDR2 FQDESV (reference sequence). The V segment lost 5 bases and the J segment 2 bases; nucleotides outside the gene matches: 3. The CDR3 is 13 residues long. DNA for the CDR3: TGTGCCAGCAGCCTTACAGGGGCCTACGAGCAGTACTTC. Translating gives CASSLTGAYEQYF.

The count of this clone is one. The chain combines TRBV28 with TRBJ2-7; TRBD1 might be the D (6 bases). Trimming removed 6 bases at V and 7 bases at J, with 16 bases between. The length of the CDR3 is 13 residues. CDR1 MDHEN and CDR2 SYDVKM come from the germline V gene. CDR3: CASRPDRLGEQYF. The DNA of the CDR3 is TGTGCCAGCAGACCGGACAGATTGGGGGAGCAGTACTTC.